Each of the 29 T cell receptor beta chains below was sequenced from the same sample in a study of shared clonotypes between healthy human individuals. Data came from immunoSEQ multiplex PCR; TCRdb stores just in-frame clones and leaves some out. The repertoire has about 2.4 million clones, approximately 94% of them found once; the top ten carry 0.11% to 0.15%. Sequencing used naive CD4+ T cells sorted from blood. Subset reported: CD45RA+ positively selected. These receptors were obtained from a man between 18 and 35 years old in good health.

This clone was seen more than once but under ten times. The J gene is TRBJ1-1, the V gene TRBV10-1; D gene ambiguous. This CDR3 has 14 amino acids. Trimming left V 0 bases short and J 4 bases short, with 9 bases between. The germline V gene has CDR1 WNHNN and CDR2 SYGVQD (reference sequence). This chain's CDR3 is CASSESNGITEAFF. The CDR3 bases are TGCGCCAGCAGTGAGTCGAACGGGATCACTGAAGCTTTCTTT.

This chain connects TRBV5-4 to TRBJ1-1; D possibly corresponds to TRBD1 (5 bases). This CDR3 is built from 13 residues. In germline, CDR1 is SGHNT, CDR2 YYREEE (reference sequence). The V gene lost 4 bases and the J gene lost 4 bases, with 11 bases spanning the gap. The CDR3 region has the DNA TGTGCCAGCAGCCGACAGTGGGGCACTGAAGCTTTCTTT. Translated: CASSRQWGTEAFF.

This sequence joins TRBV7-9 and TRBJ2-2; no definite D call. Trimming removed 5 bases from V and 4 bases from J, with 11 bases in between. This CDR3 is built from 14 residues. CDR1 is SEHNR and CDR2 is FQNEAQ in the germline V gene (reference sequence). DNA of the CDR3: TGTGCCAGCAGCCGCCGAGATTCCACCGGGGAGCTGTTTTTT. It specifies CASSRRDSTGELFF. The whole variable domain, filled in from reference TRBV7-9 and TRBJ2-2, reads DTGVSQNPRHKITKRGQNVTFRCDPISEHNRLYWYRQTLGQGPEFLTYFQNEAQLEKSRLLSDRFSAERPKGSFSTLEIQRTEQGDSAMYLCASSRRDSTGELFFGEGSRLTVL.

The J gene is TRBJ2-7, the V gene TRBV10-3, with 7 nucleotides matching TRBD2. Germline lookup yields CDR1 ENHRY and CDR2 SYGVKD. Trimming cost V 6 bases and J 2 bases; bases outside gene matches: 13. This CDR3 is built from 16 residues. The CDR3 DNA follows: TGTGCCATCAGCTTCGCAGCGGGGCGCTCCCCCTACGAGCAGTACTTC. Encoded protein: CAISFAAGRSPYEQYF.

As concerns this clone: Other DNA sequences within the sample encode an identical CDR3. The rearrangement uses TRBV5-1 and TRBJ2-1, with D tentatively TRBD1 or TRBD2 (5 bases each). The CDR3 contains 16 residues. The V gene's germline CDR1 is SGHRS and CDR2 YFSETQ. Trimming removed 0 bases at V and 4 bases at J, with 14 bases between. The CDR3 DNA reads as TGCGCCAGCAGCTTGGGGGGGACCTCAGGATACAATGAGCAGTTCTTC. This gives the protein CASSLGGTSGYNEQFF.

The gene calls are TRBV19 and TRBJ2-7; TRBD2 matches at 8 bases. The V gene end was trimmed by 2 bases and the J gene end by 5 bases; junction bases not matched to a gene: 11. The germline V gene has CDR1 LNHDA and CDR2 SQIVND (reference sequence). The length of the CDR3 is 16 residues. CDR3 region: CASSINSGNVFDEQYF. CDR3 bases: TGTGCCAGTAGTATAAATAGCGGGAATGTTTTCGACGAGCAGTACTTC.

A single count supports this clone. The same CDR3 is also encoded by other DNA sequences in this sample. The chain employs TRBV4-3 and TRBJ2-1; TRBD2 matches 9 bases. J lost 3 bases, V lost 3 bases, and 3 bases had no gene match. Per germline, CDR1 LGHNA and CDR2 YSLEER. The CDR3 spans 15 residues. Written as DNA, the CDR3 is TGCGCCAGCAGCCAGACTAGCGGAGGCTACAATGAGCAGTTCTTC. Its translation is CASSQTSGGYNEQFF.

This chain joins TRBV7-9 and TRBJ2-1, with D possibly called TRBD1 or TRBD2 (6 bases each). In germline, CDR1 is SEHNR, CDR2 FQNEAQ (reference sequence). The CDR3 covers 13 residues. Trimming took 8 bases from V and 3 from J, leaving 11 bases between them. Written as DNA, the CDR3 is TGTGCCAGCCGGAGGGGGATCTACAATGAGCAGTTCTTC. Its protein product is CASRRGIYNEQFF.

This clone was seen once. This chain connects TRBV28 to TRBJ2-5; unclear D gene. Trimming shortened V by 2 bases and J by 2 bases, and 15 bases separated the two germline ends. Germline V gene sequence: CDR1 MDHEN, CDR2 SYDVKM. This CDR3 is built from 16 residues. CDR3 DNA: TGTGCCAGCAGTTTAGGGTTGCGGCAGCTACAAGAGACCCAGTACTTC. It specifies CASSLGLRQLQETQYF.

This chain connects TRBV5-1 to TRBJ1-2, with D possibly TRBD1 on 5 matching bases. Trimming removed 4 bases from V and 2 bases from J, with 9 bases in between. This CDR3 region has 13 residues. CDR1 is SGHRS, CDR2 YFSETQ, per germline. The DNA of the CDR3 is TGCGCCAGCAGCGTGGCAGGGAACTATGGCTACACCTTC. Residues: CASSVAGNYGYTF.

The chain uses TRBV30 and TRBJ2-7; D not certain. Germline V CDR1 and CDR2: GTSNPN, SVGIG (reference sequence). V was pared by 0 bases and J by 0 bases, with 9 bases between. CDR3 length equals 14 residues. DNA of the CDR3: TGTGCCTGGAGTGTCGATTTCTCCTCCTACGAGCAGTACTTC. Protein sequence: CAWSVDFSSYEQYF.

J is TRBJ1-1 and V is TRBV18; 9 bases agree with TRBD1. The CDR3 extends over 15 amino acids. V was pared by 6 bases and J by 4 bases, with 9 bases of the junction left unmatched. The V gene's germline CDR1 is KGHSH and CDR2 LQKENI. The CDR3 loop reads CASSWGQGGITEAFF. The CDR3 DNA reads as TGTGCCAGCTCGTGGGGACAGGGCGGAATCACTGAAGCTTTCTTT.

CDR3 nucleotides: TGTGCCAGCAGTGAATCAGGTGGAAGCTATGGCTACACCTTC. It codes for CASSESGGSYGYTF. The chain couples TRBV25-1 to TRBJ1-2; D unclear. The V and J ends lost 1 base and 4 bases respectively, with 10 bases between them. Germline V gene sequence: CDR1 MGHDK, CDR2 SYGVNS. This CDR3 has 14 amino acids.

The chain carries TRBV5-1 and TRBJ2-7; TRBD1 might be the D (5 bases). The length of the CDR3 is 15 residues. V lost 4 bases, J lost 3 bases, and 17 bases lay in between. From germline, CDR1 is SGHRS and CDR2 YFSETQ. The DNA for the CDR3 is TGCGCCAGCAGCCAAGGGGCCGTCTCCGGCTACGAGCAGTACTTC. The encoded protein is CASSQGAVSGYEQYF.

The chain recombines TRBV10-2 with TRBJ2-2, with 10 positions matching TRBD2. The CDR3 sequence is 18 residues long. Germline values: CDR1 WSHSY, CDR2 SAAADI. J gave up 1 base and V 6 bases, and 11 bases lay outside the gene matches. CDR3 in DNA: TGCGCCAGCAGAACCGGGCTAGCGGGGGCCATGAACACCGGGGAGCTGTTTTTT. Translated, it gives CASRTGLAGAMNTGELFF.

The chain carries TRBV5-5 and TRBJ2-6; no clear D gene. Germline V gene sequence: CDR1 SGHKS, CDR2 YYEKEE (reference sequence). V was trimmed by 5 bases and J by 0 bases, leaving 6 bases between them. The CDR3 loop spans 14 amino acids. CDR3 in DNA: TGTGCCAGCAGTCGGCTCTCTGGGGCCAACGTCCTGACTTTC. It translates to CASSRLSGANVLTF.

The J gene is TRBJ1-5, the V gene TRBV30; 7 bases are a match to TRBD1. Germline lookup yields CDR1 GTSNPN and CDR2 SVGIG (reference sequence). The CDR3 spans 13 residues. J gave up 5 bases and V 5 bases, and 6 bases lay outside the gene matches. The CDR3 coding sequence is TGTGCCTGGGCGACAGGGAGCGATCAGCCCCAGCATTTT. Its translation: CAWATGSDQPQHF.

The genes are TRBV28 and TRBJ2-7; tentatively, D is TRBD2 (5 bases). Germline CDR1 is MDHEN and CDR2 is SYDVKM. This CDR3 spans 15 amino acids. Trimming shortened V by 2 bases and J by 3 bases, and 14 bases separated the two germline ends. CDR3 in DNA: TGTGCCAGCAGTTTAGCGGACGAGGGCATCTACGAGCAGTACTTC. Its protein product is CASSLADEGIYEQYF.

This clone appeared once. This chain joins TRBV23-1 and TRBJ2-7, with 7 bases lining up with TRBD1. TRBV23-1 is treated as an ORF (open reading frame) with a function not yet certain. The CDR3 is 14 amino acids. J lost 2 bases, V lost 7 bases, and 8 bases had no gene match. The CDR3 here is CASKPGQTTYEQYF. The CDR3 DNA is TGCGCCAGCAAACCGGGACAGACGACCTACGAGCAGTACTTC.

The genes are TRBV5-4 and TRBJ1-2, with 9 bases lining up with TRBD1. In germline, CDR1 is SGHNT, CDR2 YYREEE (reference sequence). The CDR3 spans 15 residues. J was trimmed by 13 bases and V by 2 bases; bases with no gene match: 15. In nucleotides, the CDR3 is TGTGCCAGCAGCTTTCAACAGGGGGCGGGAGAGAAGACCACCTTC. Translated: CASSFQQGAGEKTTF.

The rearrangement joins TRBV28 to TRBJ2-2; D perhaps matches TRBD1 (5 bases). Germline loops: CDR1 MDHEN, CDR2 SYDVKM. V was cut by 6 bases and J by 1 base, with 9 bases left in between. This CDR3 is built from 14 residues. The CDR3, as DNA: TGTGCCAGCAGGGGGCAGGGGAACACCGGGGAGCTGTTTTTT. Protein product: CASRGQGNTGELFF.

The chain couples TRBV7-2 to TRBJ2-7, with a weak D call TRBD2 (6 bases). Trimming cost V 2 bases and J 2 bases, with 10 bases left between them. There are 14 residues in the CDR3. Germline loops: CDR1 SGHTA, CDR2 FQGNSA. This chain's CDR3 is CASSLPGLPYEQYF. CDR3 nucleotide sequence: TGTGCCAGCAGCTTACCTGGACTACCCTACGAGCAGTACTTC.

The chain recombines TRBV7-2 with TRBJ1-2; D is undetermined. The germline CDR1 and CDR2 sequences are SGHTA and FQGNSA. There are 15 residues in the CDR3. The germline V and J ends were trimmed by 0 bases and 1 base, with 9 bases remaining between them. The CDR3 sequence: CASSLAPTNNYGYTF. In DNA, the CDR3 is TGTGCCAGCAGCTTAGCTCCCACCAATAACTATGGCTACACCTTC.

Here the CDR3 reads CASSENGGPSIEQYF. The DNA for the CDR3 is TGCGCCAGCAGTGAGAACGGGGGGCCGTCGATCGAGCAGTACTTC. This chain joins TRBV10-2 and TRBJ2-7; a possible D gene is TRBD2 (7 bases). CDR1 WSHSY and CDR2 SAAADI come from the germline V gene. The V end was cut by 2 bases, the J end by 6 bases, with 17 bases between. The CDR3 covers 15 residues.

J is TRBJ1-3 and V is TRBV19; TRBD1 matches at 7 bases. The CDR3 length is 15 residues. Germline assignment: CDR1 LNHDA and CDR2 SQIVND (reference sequence). J was trimmed by 0 bases and V by 3 bases; bases with no gene match: 2. This CDR3 reads CASSMGTDSGNTIYF. The CDR3, as DNA: TGTGCCAGTAGTATGGGGACAGACTCTGGAAACACCATATATTTT.

The CDR3 bases are TGTGCCAGCAGCCCGGCCCCGCGGGCCTTCAACTACGAGCAGTACTTC. Amino acid sequence: CASSPAPRAFNYEQYF. V and J are TRBV5-6 and TRBJ2-7; tentative D call: TRBD2 (5 bases). This CDR3 is 16 amino acids long. Between the trimmed V and J ends, which lost 4 bases and 3 bases, there was a span of 20 bases. The V gene's germline CDR1 is SGHDT and CDR2 YYEEEE. The full variable domain, its missing parts supplied by reference TRBV5-6 and TRBJ2-7, is DAGVTQSPTHLIKTRGQQVTLRCSPKSGHDTVSWYQQALGQGPQFIFQYYEEEERQRGNFPDRFSGHQFPNYSSELNVNALLLGDSALYLCASSPAPRAFNYEQYFGPGTRLTVT.

The chain links TRBV6-6 to TRBJ2-7; tentative D call: TRBD2 (5 bases). The V end was cut by 2 bases, the J end by 7 bases, with 12 bases between. CDR1 and CDR2 from the germline V gene are MNHNY and SVGAGI (reference sequence). The CDR3 spans 13 residues. CDR3 protein: CASSYGAGVEQYF. As DNA, the CDR3 is TGTGCCAGCAGTTACGGCGCGGGTGTGGAGCAGTACTTC.

V is TRBV6-1 and J is TRBJ1-1; D gene uncertain. Deletions cut 7 bases from V and 4 bases from J, with 16 bases between. This CDR3 contains 14 residues. Looked up from germline, CDR1 is MNHNS and CDR2 is SASEGT. CDR3 nucleotides: TGTGCCAGCAAATCAGAGGGTGTGGCCACTGAAGCTTTCTTT. Amino acids: CASKSEGVATEAFF.

This clone was seen a few times. The rearrangement links TRBV5-1 to TRBJ1-4; maybe TRBD1 (6 bases). With 0 bases removed from V and 8 bases from J, the gap between germline ends came to 17 bases. This CDR3 is built from 16 residues. CDR1 SGHRS and CDR2 YFSETQ come from the germline V gene. CDR3 in DNA: TGCGCCAGCAGCTTGGCCATAGCAGGGGCTGGGGAAAAACTGTTTTTT. Translating gives CASSLAIAGAGEKLFF.